This T cell receptor (beta chain) was identified in a study of cytomegalovirus exposure and HLA in healthy donors. Trimming took 2 bases from V and 4 from J; bases not matched to a gene: 4. Germline V CDR1 and CDR2: SGHRS, YFSETQ. The CDR3 runs to 14 residues. This PCR relied on a set of 60 Vbeta primers and 13 Jbeta primers. Libraries were prepared by immunoSEQ multiplex PCR; TCRdb keeps only in-frame clonotypes and omits some of them. The profile shows roughly 140,000 clones, roughly 65% of them singletons. Remarks on this clone: The antigen is undetermined.

General study findings and limits: In a later analysis, DRB1 alleles had the most associated TCRs; HLA-C alleles the fewest.

J is TRBJ2-3 and V is TRBV5-1; 7 bases match TRBD1. The sequence derives from a man in his fifties or sixties in good health and CMV-seronegative. Sequenced sample: PBMCs. CDR3 sequence reads: CASSLGGVSDTQYF. As DNA, the CDR3 is TGCGCCAGCAGCTTAGGGGGCGTCTCAGATACGCAGTATTTT.